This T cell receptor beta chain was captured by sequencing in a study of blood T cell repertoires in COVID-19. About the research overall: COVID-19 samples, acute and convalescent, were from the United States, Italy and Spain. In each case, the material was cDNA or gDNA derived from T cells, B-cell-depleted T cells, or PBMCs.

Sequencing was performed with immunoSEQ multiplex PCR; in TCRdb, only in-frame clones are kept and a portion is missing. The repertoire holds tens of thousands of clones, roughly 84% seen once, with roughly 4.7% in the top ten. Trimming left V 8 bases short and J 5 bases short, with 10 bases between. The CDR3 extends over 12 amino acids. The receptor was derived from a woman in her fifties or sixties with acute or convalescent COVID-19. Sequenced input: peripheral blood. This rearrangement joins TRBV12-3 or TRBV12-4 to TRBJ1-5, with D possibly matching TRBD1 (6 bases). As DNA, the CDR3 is TGTGCCAGCGGAACAGGGTATCAGCCCCAGCATTTT. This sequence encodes CASGTGYQPQHF.